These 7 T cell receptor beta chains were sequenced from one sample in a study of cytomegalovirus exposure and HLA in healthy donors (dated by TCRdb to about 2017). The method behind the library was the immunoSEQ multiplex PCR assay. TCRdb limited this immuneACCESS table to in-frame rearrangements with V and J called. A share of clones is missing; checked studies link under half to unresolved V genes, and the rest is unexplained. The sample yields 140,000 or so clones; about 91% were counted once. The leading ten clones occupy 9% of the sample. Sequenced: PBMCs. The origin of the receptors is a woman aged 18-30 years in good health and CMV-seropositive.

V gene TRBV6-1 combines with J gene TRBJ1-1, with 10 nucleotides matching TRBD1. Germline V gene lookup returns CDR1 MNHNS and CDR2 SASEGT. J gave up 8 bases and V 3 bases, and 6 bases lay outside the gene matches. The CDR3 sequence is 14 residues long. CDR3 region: CASSDRDRGREAFF. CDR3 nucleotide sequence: TGTGCCAGCAGTGACCGGGACAGGGGAAGGGAAGCTTTCTTT.

The CDR3 here is CASSRRSNQPQHF. The DNA for the CDR3 is TGTGCCAGCAGTCGCAGGAGCAATCAGCCCCAGCATTTT. The V gene is TRBV28, the J gene TRBJ1-5; no clear D. With 5 bases removed from V and 1 base from J, the gap between germline ends came to 6 bases. The length of the CDR3 is 13 residues. CDR1 MDHEN and CDR2 SYDVKM come from the germline V gene. Filled out from reference TRBV28 and TRBJ1-5, the complete variable domain reads DVKVTQSSRYLVKRTGEKVFLECVQDMDHENMFWYRQDPGLGLRLIYFSYDVKMKEKGDIPEGYSVSREKKERFSLILESASTNQTSMYLCASSRRSNQPQHFGDGTRLSIL.

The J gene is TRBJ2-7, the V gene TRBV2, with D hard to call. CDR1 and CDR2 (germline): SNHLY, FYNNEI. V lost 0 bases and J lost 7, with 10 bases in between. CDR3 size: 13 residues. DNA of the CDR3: TGTGCCAGCAGTGAAGCGCCCACGGGTGAGCAGTACTTC. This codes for CASSEAPTGEQYF.

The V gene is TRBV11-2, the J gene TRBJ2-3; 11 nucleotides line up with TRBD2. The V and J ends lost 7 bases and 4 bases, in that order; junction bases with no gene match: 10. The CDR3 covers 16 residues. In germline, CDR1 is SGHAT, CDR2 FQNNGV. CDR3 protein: CASTLTSGVGADTQYF. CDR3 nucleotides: TGTGCCAGCACCCTGACTAGCGGGGTGGGCGCAGATACGCAGTATTTT.

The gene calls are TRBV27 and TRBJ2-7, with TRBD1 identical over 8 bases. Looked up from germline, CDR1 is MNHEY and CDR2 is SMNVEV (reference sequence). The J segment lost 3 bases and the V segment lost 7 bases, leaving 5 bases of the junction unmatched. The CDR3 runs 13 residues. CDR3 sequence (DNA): TGTGCCAGCAAGCATACAGGGGGCTACGAGCAGTACTTC. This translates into CASKHTGGYEQYF.

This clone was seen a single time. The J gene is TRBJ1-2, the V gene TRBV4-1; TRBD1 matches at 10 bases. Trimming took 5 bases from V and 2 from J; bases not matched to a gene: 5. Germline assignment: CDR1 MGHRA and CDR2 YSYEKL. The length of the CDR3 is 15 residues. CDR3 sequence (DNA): TGCGCCAGCAGCGGGGGGACAGGGGAAAACTATGGCTACACCTTC. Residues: CASSGGTGENYGYTF.

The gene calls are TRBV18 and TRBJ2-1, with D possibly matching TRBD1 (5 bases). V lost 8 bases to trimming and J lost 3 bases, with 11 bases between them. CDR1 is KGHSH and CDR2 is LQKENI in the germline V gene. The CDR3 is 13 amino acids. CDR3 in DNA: TGTGCCAGCGCGGAGACAGACTACAATGAGCAGTTCTTC. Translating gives CASAETDYNEQFF.